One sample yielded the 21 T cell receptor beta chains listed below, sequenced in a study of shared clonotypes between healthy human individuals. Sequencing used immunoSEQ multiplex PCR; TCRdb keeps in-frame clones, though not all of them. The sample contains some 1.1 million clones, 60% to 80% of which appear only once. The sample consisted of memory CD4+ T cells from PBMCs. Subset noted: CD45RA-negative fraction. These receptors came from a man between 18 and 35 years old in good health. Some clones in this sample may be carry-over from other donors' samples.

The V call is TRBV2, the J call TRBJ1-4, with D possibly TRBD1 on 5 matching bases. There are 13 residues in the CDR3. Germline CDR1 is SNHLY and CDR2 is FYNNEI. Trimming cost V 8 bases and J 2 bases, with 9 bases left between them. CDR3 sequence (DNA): TGTGCCAGCGCAGGGTTGACTAATGAAAAACTGTTTTTT. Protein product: CASAGLTNEKLFF.

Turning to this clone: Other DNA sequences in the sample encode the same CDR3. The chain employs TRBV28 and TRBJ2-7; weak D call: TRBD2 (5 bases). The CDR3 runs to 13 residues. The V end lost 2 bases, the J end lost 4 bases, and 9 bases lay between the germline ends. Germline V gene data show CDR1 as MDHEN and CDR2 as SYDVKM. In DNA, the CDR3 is TGTGCCAGCAGTTTAGGAGGCGGGTACGAGCAGTACTTC. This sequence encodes CASSLGGGYEQYF.

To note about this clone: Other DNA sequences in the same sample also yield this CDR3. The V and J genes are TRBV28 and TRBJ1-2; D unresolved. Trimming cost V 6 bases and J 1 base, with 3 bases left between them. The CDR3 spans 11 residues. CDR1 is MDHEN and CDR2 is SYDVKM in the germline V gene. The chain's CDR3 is CASRINYGYTF. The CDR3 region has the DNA TGTGCCAGCAGGATTAACTATGGCTACACCTTC.

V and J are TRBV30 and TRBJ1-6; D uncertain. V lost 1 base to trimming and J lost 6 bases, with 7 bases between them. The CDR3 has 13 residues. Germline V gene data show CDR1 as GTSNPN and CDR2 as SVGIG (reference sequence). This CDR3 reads CAWSGQFNSPLHF. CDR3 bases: TGTGCCTGGAGTGGGCAGTTTAATTCACCCCTCCACTTT.

CDR3 amino acids: CASSLSTPTRSGELFF. For the CDR3, the DNA is TGTGCCAGCAGCTTATCGACCCCCACAAGATCAGGGGAGCTGTTTTTT. The chain joins TRBV5-6 to TRBJ2-2, with D unresolved. The CDR3 covers 16 residues. The V gene lost 2 bases and the J gene lost 8 bases, with 19 bases spanning the gap. Germline V gives CDR1 SGHDT, CDR2 YYEEEE. The entire variable domain, with the rest obtained from reference TRBV5-6 and TRBJ2-2, is as follows: DAGVTQSPTHLIKTRGQQVTLRCSPKSGHDTVSWYQQALGQGPQFIFQYYEEEERQRGNFPDRFSGHQFPNYSSELNVNALLLGDSALYLCASSLSTPTRSGELFFGEGSRLTVL.

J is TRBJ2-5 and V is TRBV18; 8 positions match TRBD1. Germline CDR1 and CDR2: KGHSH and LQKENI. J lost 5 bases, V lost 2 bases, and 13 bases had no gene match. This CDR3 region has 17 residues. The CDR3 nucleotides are TGTGCCAGCTCACCAGGAGTAGTGGCAGGGGGCGATGAGACCCAGTACTTC. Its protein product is CASSPGVVAGGDETQYF.

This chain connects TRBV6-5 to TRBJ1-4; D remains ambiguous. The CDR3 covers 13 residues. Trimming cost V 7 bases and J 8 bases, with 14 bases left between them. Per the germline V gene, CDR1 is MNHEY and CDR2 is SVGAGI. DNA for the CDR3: TGTGCCAGCATAGACCCTGGCGACGAAAAACTGTTTTTT. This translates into CASIDPGDEKLFF.

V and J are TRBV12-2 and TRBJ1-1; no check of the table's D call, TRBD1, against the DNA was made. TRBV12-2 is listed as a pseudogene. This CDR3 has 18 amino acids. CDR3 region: CASRTLTGGTLPNTEAFF. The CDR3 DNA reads TGTGCAAGTCGCACTCTTACAGGGGGTACCCTCCCCAACACTGAAGCTTTCTTT.

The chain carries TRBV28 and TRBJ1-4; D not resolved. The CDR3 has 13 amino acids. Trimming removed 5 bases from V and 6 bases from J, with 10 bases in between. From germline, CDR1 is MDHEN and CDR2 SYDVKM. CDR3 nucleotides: TGTGCCAGCAGTCTCCGGGCCGATGAAAAACTGTTTTTT. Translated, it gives CASSLRADEKLFF.

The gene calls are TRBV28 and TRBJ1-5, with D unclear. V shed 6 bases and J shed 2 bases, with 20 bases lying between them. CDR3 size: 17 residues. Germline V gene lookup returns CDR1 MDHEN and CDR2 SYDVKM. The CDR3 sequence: CASRHRAGSLGNQPQHF. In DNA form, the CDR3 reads TGTGCCAGCAGACACCGGGCGGGGTCGCTTGGCAATCAGCCCCAGCATTTT.

CDR3 sequence reads: CASSEDEGTSGRAGETQYF. The CDR3 DNA reads as TGTGCCAGCAGTGAAGACGAAGGTACTAGCGGGAGGGCGGGAGAGACCCAGTACTTC. This rearrangement joins TRBV6-1 to TRBJ2-5; 13 bases match TRBD2. The CDR3 is 19 amino acids. Germline V lookup: CDR1 MNHNS, CDR2 SASEGT. V dropped 1 base and J dropped 4; count of bases not matched to a gene: 12.

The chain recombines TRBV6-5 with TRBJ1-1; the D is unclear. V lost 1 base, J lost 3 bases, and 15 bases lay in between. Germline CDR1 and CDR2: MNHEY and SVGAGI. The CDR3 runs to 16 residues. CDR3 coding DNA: TGTGCCAGCAGTTACTGGAGTCCCGGAGAGGACACTGAAGCTTTCTTT. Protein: CASSYWSPGEDTEAFF.

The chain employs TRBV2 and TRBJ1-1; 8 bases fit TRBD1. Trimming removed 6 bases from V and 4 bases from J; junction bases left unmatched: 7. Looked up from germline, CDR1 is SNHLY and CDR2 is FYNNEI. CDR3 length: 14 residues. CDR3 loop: CASSLTGGRTEAFF. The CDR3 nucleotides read TGTGCCAGCAGCCTTACAGGGGGTCGCACTGAAGCTTTCTTT.

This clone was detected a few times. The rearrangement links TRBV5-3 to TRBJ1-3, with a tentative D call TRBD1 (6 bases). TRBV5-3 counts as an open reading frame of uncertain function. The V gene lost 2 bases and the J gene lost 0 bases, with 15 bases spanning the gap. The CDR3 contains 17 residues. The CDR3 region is CARSFRTDKSSGNTIYF. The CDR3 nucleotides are TGTGCCAGAAGCTTCAGGACAGACAAAAGCTCTGGAAACACCATATATTTT.

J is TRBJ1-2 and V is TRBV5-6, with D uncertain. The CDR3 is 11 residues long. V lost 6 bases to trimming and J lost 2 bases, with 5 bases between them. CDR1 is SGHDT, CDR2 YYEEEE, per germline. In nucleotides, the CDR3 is TGTGCCAGCACACGAAACTATGGCTACACCTTC. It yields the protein CASTRNYGYTF. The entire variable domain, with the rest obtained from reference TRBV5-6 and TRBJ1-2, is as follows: DAGVTQSPTHLIKTRGQQVTLRCSPKSGHDTVSWYQQALGQGPQFIFQYYEEEERQRGNFPDRFSGHQFPNYSSELNVNALLLGDSALYLCASTRNYGYTFGSGTRLTVV.

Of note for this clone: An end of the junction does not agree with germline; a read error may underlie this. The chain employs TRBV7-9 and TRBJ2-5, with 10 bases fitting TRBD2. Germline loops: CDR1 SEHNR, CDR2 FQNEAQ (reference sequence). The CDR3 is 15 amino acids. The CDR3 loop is CASSLNLAGDETQYF. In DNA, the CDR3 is TGTGCTAGCAGCTTAAACCTAGCGGGAGATGAGACCCAGTACTTC.

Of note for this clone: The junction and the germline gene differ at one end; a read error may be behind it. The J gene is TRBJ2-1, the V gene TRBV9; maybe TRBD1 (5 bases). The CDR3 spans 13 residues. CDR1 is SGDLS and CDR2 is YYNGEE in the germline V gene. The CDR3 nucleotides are TGTGCCAGCAGCGTCGCTCCGGACACTCCGACGATCTTC. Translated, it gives CASSVAPDTPTIF.

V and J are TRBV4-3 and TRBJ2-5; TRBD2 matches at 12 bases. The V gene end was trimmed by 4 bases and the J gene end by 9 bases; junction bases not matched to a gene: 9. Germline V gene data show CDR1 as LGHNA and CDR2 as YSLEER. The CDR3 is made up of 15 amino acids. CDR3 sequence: CASSPLAGGPGSQYF. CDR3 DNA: TGCGCCAGCAGCCCACTAGCGGGGGGCCCCGGGTCCCAGTACTTC.

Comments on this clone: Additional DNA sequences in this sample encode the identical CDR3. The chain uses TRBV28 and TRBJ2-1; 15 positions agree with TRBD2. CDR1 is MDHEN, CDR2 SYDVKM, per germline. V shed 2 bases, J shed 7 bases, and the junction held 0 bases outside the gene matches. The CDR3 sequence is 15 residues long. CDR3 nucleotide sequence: TGTGCCAGCAGTTTAGGGACTAGCGGGAGGAATGAGCAGTTCTTC. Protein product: CASSLGTSGRNEQFF.

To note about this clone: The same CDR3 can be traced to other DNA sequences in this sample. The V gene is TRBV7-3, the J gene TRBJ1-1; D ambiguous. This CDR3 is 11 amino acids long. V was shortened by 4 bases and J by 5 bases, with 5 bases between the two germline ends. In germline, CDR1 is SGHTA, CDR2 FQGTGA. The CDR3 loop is CASSSRTEAFF. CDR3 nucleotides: TGTGCCAGCAGCTCCCGTACTGAAGCTTTCTTT.

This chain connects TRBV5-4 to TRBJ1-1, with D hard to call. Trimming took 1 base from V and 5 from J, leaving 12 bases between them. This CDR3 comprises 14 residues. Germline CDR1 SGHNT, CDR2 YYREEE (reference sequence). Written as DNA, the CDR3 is TGTGCCAGCAGCTTGTTGAAGAGCCCAACTGAAGCTTTCTTT. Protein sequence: CASSLLKSPTEAFF.